This passage covers 17 T cell receptor beta chains from one sample sequenced in a study of beta chain features in type 1 diabetes. What was sequenced were expressed TCRB transcripts, since all of the isolated RNA had been reverse transcribed. Clones were sequenced by immunoSEQ multiplex PCR, and TCRdb holds only the in-frame ones, with some missing. The sample consists of under 250,000 clones, 27% of them appearing once. Sequencing was done on a sample of central memory CD4+ T cells from blood. The receptors here all came from a man aged 30-40 years in good health.

The chain links TRBV7-2 to TRBJ1-2; D is unresolved. The CDR3 extends over 13 amino acids. V lost 1 base and J 8 bases, leaving 11 bases between the germline ends. The germline gives CDR1 SGHTA, CDR2 FQGNSA. The CDR3 DNA reads TGTGCCAGCAGCTTAGGCGCCGTGGCAGGCTACACCTTC. It encodes CASSLGAVAGYTF.

The sample holds a few counts of this clone. The CDR3 sequence: CASSPQGENEKLFF. As DNA, the CDR3 is TGTGCCAGCTCACCCCAGGGGGAGAATGAAAAACTGTTTTTT. The genes are TRBV18 and TRBJ1-4, with 7 positions matching TRBD1. The CDR3 contains 14 residues. With V trimmed by 3 bases and J by 5 bases, 3 bases remained unmatched. Germline V CDR1 and CDR2: KGHSH, LQKENI. The full variable domain, rest sourced from reference TRBV18 and TRBJ1-4, is NAGVMQNPRHLVRRRGQEARLRCSPMKGHSHVYWYRQLPEEGLKFMVYLQKENIIDESGMPKERFSAEFPKEGPSILRIQQVVRGDSAAYFCASSPQGENEKLFFGSGTQLSVL.

This chain joins TRBV2 and TRBJ2-1; D is undetermined. This CDR3 has 11 residues. Looked up from germline, CDR1 is SNHLY and CDR2 is FYNNEI. V was cut by 9 bases and J by 4 bases, with 7 bases left in between. The CDR3 DNA reads TGTGCCAGTAAGAGGTACAATGAGCAGTTCTTC. It translates to CASKRYNEQFF.

The chain links TRBV11-2 to TRBJ2-5; tentative D call: TRBD2 (6 bases). The CDR3 extends over 14 amino acids. V shed 3 bases and J shed 5 bases, with 13 bases lying between them. Germline V gene data show CDR1 as SGHAT and CDR2 as FQNNGV. This chain's CDR3 is CASSFTSMRETQYF. The DNA for the CDR3 is TGTGCCAGCAGCTTCACTAGCATGAGGGAGACCCAGTACTTC.

The chain couples TRBV2 to TRBJ2-3; 8 bases are a match to TRBD1. The trim removed 7 bases at V and 2 bases at J, leaving 8 bases unmatched. Germline CDR1 reads SNHLY; CDR2 reads FYNNEI. This CDR3 comprises 15 residues. In nucleotides, the CDR3 is TGTGCCAGCAAATCCGGGACAGGAGTCACAGATACGCAGTATTTT. Translating gives CASKSGTGVTDTQYF. Supplemented by reference TRBV2 and TRBJ2-3, the full variable domain reads EPEVTQTPSHQVTQMGQEVILRCVPISNHLYFYWYRQILGQKVEFLVSFYNNEISEKSEIFDDQFSVERPDGSNFTLKIRSTKLEDSAMYFCASKSGTGVTDTQYFGPGTRLTVL.

This clone was observed a handful of times. This chain connects TRBV5-6 to TRBJ1-2; 7 bases align to TRBD1. Germline V lookup: CDR1 SGHDT, CDR2 YYEEEE. The V and J ends lost 5 bases and 4 bases, in that order; junction bases with no gene match: 8. CDR3 length equals 14 residues. The CDR3 sequence: CASRTDRVPYGYTF. The CDR3, as DNA: TGTGCCAGCAGAACCGACAGGGTCCCCTATGGCTACACCTTC.

This chain uses TRBV5-1 with TRBJ1-6, with D unclear. The V end was cut by 0 bases, the J end by 10 bases, with 14 bases between. The length of the CDR3 is 15 residues. In germline, CDR1 is SGHRS, CDR2 YFSETQ. The CDR3 DNA follows: TGCGCCAGCAGCTTGGCGGGCGGGAGGGAATCACCCCTCCACTTT. Translated, it gives CASSLAGGRESPLHF.

This clone was seen a few times. This chain joins TRBV10-3 and TRBJ2-2; D perhaps matches TRBD2 (6 bases). CDR3 length: 14 amino acids. V shed 1 base and J shed 4 bases, with 7 bases lying between them. CDR1 is ENHRY and CDR2 is SYGVKD in the germline V gene. This chain's CDR3 is CAISELGGTGELFF. As DNA, the CDR3 is TGTGCCATCAGTGAGTTGGGAGGCACCGGGGAGCTGTTTTTT.

This clone occurred a few times. The V call is TRBV30, the J call TRBJ2-3; D possibly corresponds to TRBD2 (5 bases). CDR1 and CDR2 (germline): GTSNPN, SVGIG (reference sequence). Trimming shortened V by 3 bases and J by 6 bases, and 13 bases separated the two germline ends. This CDR3 is built from 13 residues. The chain's CDR3 is CAWSGIRGDTQYF. The CDR3, as DNA: TGTGCCTGGAGCGGGATCCGAGGGGATACGCAGTATTTT.

This chain joins TRBV5-1 and TRBJ1-1; tentatively, D is TRBD1 (5 bases). In germline, CDR1 is SGHRS, CDR2 YFSETQ. The CDR3 is made up of 14 amino acids. With 4 bases removed from V and 4 bases from J, the gap between germline ends came to 14 bases. CDR3 sequence (DNA): TGCGCCAGCAGCGTCCGGGACCAATCCACTGAAGCTTTCTTT. Protein product: CASSVRDQSTEAFF.

V gene TRBV27 combines with J gene TRBJ1-6; D remains unclear. This CDR3 comprises 14 residues. The germline V gene has CDR1 MNHEY and CDR2 SMNVEV (reference sequence). V lost 8 bases to trimming and J lost 7 bases, with 15 bases between them. CDR3 region: CASHQLTGNSPLHF. CDR3 DNA sequence: TGTGCCAGCCACCAGCTAACTGGGAATTCACCCCTCCACTTT.

The gene calls are TRBV28 and TRBJ2-1; possibly TRBD2 for D (5 bases). Trimming took off 2 bases at V and 9 bases at J, with 11 bases between the two ends. CDR3 size: 13 residues. Germline CDR1 reads MDHEN; CDR2 reads SYDVKM. The CDR3 region has the DNA TGTGCCAGCAGTTTAGCGGGCTTCGGTGAGCAGTTCTTC. This encodes CASSLAGFGEQFF.

The V and J genes are TRBV15 and TRBJ2-1; TRBD2 matches at 13 bases. The germline V gene has CDR1 LNHNV and CDR2 YYDKDF (reference sequence). J gave up 10 bases and V 3 bases, and 6 bases lay outside the gene matches. The CDR3 is 15 residues long. DNA of the CDR3: TGTGCCACCAGCAGGGGACTAGCGGGGAGGGGAGAGCAGTTCTTC. The encoded protein is CATSRGLAGRGEQFF.

This clone was recorded a few times. The chain couples TRBV18 to TRBJ2-7; D gene ambiguous. This CDR3 comprises 13 residues. Trimming took off 6 bases at V and 0 bases at J, with 9 bases between the two ends. Germline V gene data show CDR1 as KGHSH and CDR2 as LQKENI. The CDR3 loop reads CASSSGSSYEQYF. CDR3 in DNA: TGTGCCAGCTCGTCAGGATCCTCCTACGAGCAGTACTTC.

This chain joins TRBV6-4 and TRBJ2-3, with D maybe TRBD1 (6 bases). CDR1 and CDR2 (germline): MRHNA, SNTAGT. The CDR3 runs to 13 residues. V was trimmed by 4 bases and J by 6 bases, leaving 11 bases between them. The CDR3 DNA sequence: TGTGCCAGCAGTGCTCAGGGGTTGGATACGCAGTATTTT. Its protein product is CASSAQGLDTQYF.

This clone was seen only a few times. This chain links TRBV29-1 with TRBJ2-5; maybe TRBD2 (7 bases). In germline, CDR1 is SQVTM, CDR2 ANQGSEA. The CDR3 runs 12 residues. With 7 bases removed from V and 5 bases from J, the gap between germline ends came to 14 bases. The CDR3 DNA follows: TGCAGCGCAATCAGGGGAGGGGAGACCCAGTACTTC. The encoded protein is CSAIRGGETQYF.

The genes are TRBV12-5 and TRBJ2-2, with 10 bases that match TRBD1. V trimming: 2 bases; J trimming: 3 bases; junction bases outside the gene matches: 9. Per the germline V gene, CDR1 is LGHNT and CDR2 is FRNRAP. This CDR3 spans 18 amino acids. The DNA for the CDR3 is TGTGCTAGTGGTTTGCCAAGACAGGGGGCTGGTCACACCGGGGAGCTGTTTTTT. This gives the protein CASGLPRQGAGHTGELFF.